This passage covers 15 T cell receptor beta chains from one sample sequenced in a study of tumor-infiltrating lymphocytes in localized non-small cell lung cancer. Some clones are missing from TCRdb's copy, which holds only in-frame ones; the method was immunoSEQ multiplex PCR. Here the sample spans about 14,000 clones, around 72% being singletons. Sequenced input: uninvolved lung tissue not adjacent to the tumor. Source of these receptors: a human donor with non-small cell lung cancer.

This clone was detected only a few times. V gene TRBV28 combines with J gene TRBJ1-2, with D hard to call. V lost 5 bases and J lost 4, with 8 bases in between. CDR3 length: 12 amino acids. Germline-derived CDR1 and CDR2 are MDHEN and SYDVKM. CDR3 residues: CASSRAGYGYTF. For the CDR3, the DNA is TGTGCCAGCAGTCGGGCAGGCTATGGCTACACCTTC.

The gene calls are TRBV4-2 and TRBJ2-6; D gene uncertain. Germline V gene data show CDR1 as LGHNA and CDR2 as YNFKEQ. V lost 0 bases and J lost 4, with 10 bases in between. The CDR3 extends over 16 amino acids. The CDR3, as DNA: TGTGCCAGCAGCCAAGAACCCGGGTCCGGGGCCAACGTCCTGACTTTC. It specifies CASSQEPGSGANVLTF.

This clone came up a few times. V is TRBV7-3 and J is TRBJ1-3, with D hard to call. The CDR3 loop spans 15 amino acids. Trimming left V 5 bases short and J 2 bases short, with 13 bases between. Germline lookup yields CDR1 SGHTA and CDR2 FQGTGA. Written as DNA, the CDR3 is TGTGCCAGCAGCCCAAGTGGTGGGACTGGAAACACCATATATTTT. It encodes CASSPSGGTGNTIYF.

The gene calls are TRBV30 and TRBJ2-2; TRBD1 agrees at 9 bases. CDR3 length: 14 residues. Per germline, CDR1 GTSNPN and CDR2 SVGIG (reference sequence). The V gene end was trimmed by 6 bases and the J gene end by 3 bases; junction bases not matched to a gene: 5. The CDR3 nucleotides are TGTGCCTGCCGACAGGGGGGGTACACCGGGGAGCTGTTTTTT. It is translated as CACRQGGYTGELFF.

This sequence joins TRBV7-2 and TRBJ1-5, with D unclear. Deletions cut 4 bases from V and 9 bases from J, with 19 bases between. This CDR3 contains 15 residues. From germline, CDR1 is SGHTA and CDR2 FQGNSA. CDR3 bases: TGTGCCAGCAGCTCTCGGGTACCAGGTACGAGGCCCCAGCATTTT. This encodes CASSSRVPGTRPQHF.

CDR3 loop: CSVRRDDPYEQYF. The DNA of the CDR3 is TGCAGCGTGAGACGGGACGACCCCTACGAGCAGTACTTC. The chain links TRBV29-1 to TRBJ2-7; D may match TRBD1 or TRBD2 (5 bases each). The CDR3 sequence is 13 residues long. Trimming left V 6 bases short and J 2 bases short, with 14 bases between. CDR1 and CDR2 (germline): SQVTM, ANQGSEA.

Here the CDR3 reads CASTVQGRNEQFF. CDR3 bases: TGTGCCAGCACCGTACAGGGGCGAAATGAGCAGTTCTTC. The chain combines TRBV28 with TRBJ2-1, with TRBD1 matching 7 bases. V lost 7 bases and J lost 7; bases outside the gene matches: 7. CDR1 is MDHEN and CDR2 is SYDVKM in the germline V gene. The CDR3 consists of 13 residues.

Here the CDR3 reads CASSDAVGDEQFF. CDR3 DNA sequence: TGCGCCAGCAGTGATGCCGTAGGGGATGAGCAGTTCTTC. J is TRBJ2-1 and V is TRBV5-1; D might be TRBD1 (5 bases). Trimming left V 5 bases short and J 8 bases short, with 14 bases between. Germline CDR1 is SGHRS and CDR2 is YFSETQ. The CDR3 is made up of 13 amino acids.

This chain links TRBV20-1 with TRBJ1-2, with D possibly being TRBD1 (5 bases). Between the trimmed V and J ends, which lost 6 bases and 6 bases, there was a span of 11 bases. CDR1 is DFQATT and CDR2 is SNEGSKA in the germline V gene (reference sequence). The CDR3 runs to 11 residues. CDR3 nucleotide sequence: TGCAGTGCCGGACACCCTAATGGCTACACCTTC. The encoded protein is CSAGHPNGYTF.

Within the sample, this clone is medium-sized. This sequence joins TRBV5-1 and TRBJ1-5, with D unclear. Germline V CDR1 and CDR2: SGHRS, YFSETQ. The CDR3 extends over 15 amino acids. The germline V and J ends were trimmed by 0 bases and 9 bases, with 16 bases remaining between them. The CDR3 region is CASSLDGGANGPQHF. The CDR3 bases are TGCGCCAGCAGCTTGGACGGTGGAGCCAATGGGCCCCAGCATTTT.

The rearrangement uses TRBV7-3 and TRBJ1-2, with TRBD1 identical over 7 bases. With 1 base clipped from V and 8 bases from J, the junction kept 16 bases outside the gene matches. The CDR3 spans 17 residues. CDR1 and CDR2 from the germline V gene are SGHTA and FQGTGA. This chain's CDR3 is CASSLMAGGAEVSGYTF. Here the CDR3 DNA reads TGTGCCAGCAGCTTAATGGCAGGGGGTGCCGAGGTGAGCGGCTACACCTTC.

This clone was observed once. The rearrangement joins TRBV4-2 to TRBJ1-4; D is unresolved. The CDR3 length is 15 residues. Trimming removed 0 bases at V and 16 bases at J, with 21 bases between. Germline V gives CDR1 LGHNA, CDR2 YNFKEQ. The CDR3: CASSQDFGFIGSGFF. CDR3 coding DNA: TGTGCCAGCAGCCAAGATTTCGGTTTTATCGGATCGGGGTTTTTT.

V usage is TRBV5-1 and J usage is TRBJ1-2, with a tentative D call TRBD1 (6 bases). Looked up from germline, CDR1 is SGHRS and CDR2 is YFSETQ. V lost 1 base to trimming and J lost 3 bases, with 13 bases between them. The CDR3 is 15 amino acids. CDR3 DNA: TGCGCCAGCAGCTTGAGGGGGGAGTCCCACTATGGCTACACCTTC. This codes for CASSLRGESHYGYTF.

The chain combines TRBV19 with TRBJ2-7; D might be TRBD1 (5 bases). Trimming left V 8 bases short and J 4 bases short, with 21 bases between. CDR3 size: 15 residues. Germline values: CDR1 LNHDA, CDR2 SQIVND (reference sequence). In DNA form, the CDR3 reads TGTGCCAGTCGATACTCGACAGAGACTGGGTACGAGCAGTACTTC. Encoded protein: CASRYSTETGYEQYF.

This clone occurred once. V is TRBV6-1 and J is TRBJ2-2; D might be TRBD1 or TRBD2, each matching 5 bases. V was shortened by 4 bases and J by 5 bases, with 17 bases between the two germline ends. The V gene's germline CDR1 is MNHNS and CDR2 SASEGT. This CDR3 is 16 amino acids long. The CDR3 is CASSGLGAALTGELFF. As DNA, the CDR3 is TGTGCCAGCAGTGGGCTCGGGGCAGCCTTAACCGGGGAGCTGTTTTTT.